Each of the 17 T cell receptor beta chains below was sequenced from the same sample in a study of T-cell reconstitution after alpha-beta-depleted transplantation in children. Preparation of the TCRbeta library involved a method that used unique molecular identifiers. MiXCR, run by TCRdb on the PCR reads, gives a single entry per CDR3 protein. The sample records 170,000 or so distinct CDR3 sequences, approximately 7% being singletons. The sample was PBMCs from the stem cell graft donor, taken from the stem cell graft. The receptors were sampled from a human donor who donated a stem cell graft to a child with Wiskott-Aldrich syndrome.

Many counts were recorded for this clonotype. V gene TRBV10-3 combines with J gene TRBJ1-5; 9 nucleotides agree with TRBD1. The CDR3 has 13 amino acids. The ends lost 10 bases at V and 2 bases at J; junction bases unmatched: 3. CDR1 is ENHRY and CDR2 is SYGVKD in the germline V gene. In nucleotides, the CDR3 is TGTGCCAGCAGGGACAGGGGCAATCAGCCCCAGCATTTT. This codes for CASRDRGNQPQHF.

This clonotype appeared many times. The rearrangement joins TRBV25-1 to TRBJ1-3; D uncertain. V was pared by 1 base and J by 0 bases, with 7 bases between. Germline assignment: CDR1 MGHDK and CDR2 SYGVNS. The CDR3 contains 15 residues. The CDR3 spells CASSESGSSGNTIYF. CDR3 DNA: TGTGCCAGCAGTGAATCGGGGAGCTCTGGAAACACCATATATTTT.

This clonotype was counted ten times or more. This chain connects TRBV7-2 to TRBJ1-2; 7 bases are a match to TRBD1. Trimming removed 1 base from V and 0 bases from J; junction bases left unmatched: 5. Germline loops: CDR1 SGHTA, CDR2 FQGNSA. The CDR3 covers 16 residues. CDR3 nucleotides: TGTGCCAGCAGCTTAGGAGGACAGGAAGCTAACTATGGCTACACCTTC. It is translated as CASSLGGQEANYGYTF.

This clonotype was found many times. This chain links TRBV12-3 or TRBV12-4 with TRBJ2-7, with 9 bases aligning to TRBD2. This CDR3 contains 16 residues. With 5 bases clipped from V and 7 bases from J, the junction kept 15 bases outside the gene matches. The CDR3 nucleotides are TGTGCCAGCAGTCCTGGGACTAGCCGACCGGTGGGAGAGCAGTACTTC. Its translation: CASSPGTSRPVGEQYF.

The genes are TRBV7-2 and TRBJ2-2; D unclear. V gave up 3 bases and J gave up 4 bases, with 6 bases separating them. The CDR3 runs to 13 residues. Germline V gene lookup returns CDR1 SGHTA and CDR2 FQGNSA. DNA for the CDR3: TGTGCCAGCAGCTTGTCCCTCACCGGGGAGCTGTTTTTT. It codes for CASSLSLTGELFF. The variable domain in full, with the rest retrieved from reference TRBV7-2 and TRBJ2-2, is GAGVSQSPSNKVTEKGKDVELRCDPISGHTALYWYRQSLGQGLEFLIYFQGNSAPDKSGLPSDRFSAERTGGSVSTLTIQRTQQEDSAVYLCASSLSLTGELFFGEGSRLTVL.

The chain carries TRBV15 and TRBJ1-1; 9 nucleotides match TRBD1. The V segment lost 3 bases and the J segment 1 base; nucleotides outside the gene matches: 3. CDR1 is LNHNV and CDR2 is YYDKDF in the germline V gene (reference sequence). This CDR3 has 15 residues. The CDR3: CATSSGQGSNTEAFF. The CDR3 DNA is TGTGCCACCAGCAGTGGACAGGGGTCGAACACTGAAGCTTTCTTT.

This clonotype was counted many times. The genes are TRBV5-5 and TRBJ2-1; TRBD2 matches 11 bases. Unmatched junction bases numbered 11, after V lost 3 bases and J lost 6 bases. Germline CDR1 SGHKS, CDR2 YYEKEE (reference sequence). This CDR3 is built from 17 residues. The CDR3 coding sequence is TGTGCCAGCAGCTCACTAGCGGGAGCCCAATTAAGCAATGAGCAGTTCTTC. As protein: CASSSLAGAQLSNEQFF.

The chain joins TRBV6-5 to TRBJ2-2; D not certain. CDR3 length: 15 residues. Trimming pared 2 bases from V and 3 bases from J, leaving 10 bases between. Germline V gene lookup returns CDR1 MNHEY and CDR2 SVGAGI. The CDR3 is CASSYHGSDTGELFF. The CDR3 nucleotides read TGTGCCAGCAGTTACCACGGGTCCGACACCGGGGAGCTGTTTTTT.

This clonotype was observed at least ten times. V gene TRBV6-6 combines with J gene TRBJ1-2, with no clear D. Trimming removed 5 bases at V and 4 bases at J, with 8 bases between. The germline CDR1 and CDR2 sequences are MNHNY and SVGAGI (reference sequence). The length of the CDR3 is 12 residues. The CDR3 bases are TGTGCCAGCAGTCGACTGATCTATGGCTACACCTTC. Encoded protein: CASSRLIYGYTF.

This clonotype was found many times. This chain connects TRBV6-5 to TRBJ2-1; no reliable D call. Germline V gene data show CDR1 as MNHEY and CDR2 as SVGAGI. Trimming removed 6 bases from V and 4 bases from J, with 10 bases in between. This CDR3 is 13 amino acids long. The CDR3 sequence is CASSNSIYNEQFF. The CDR3 coding sequence is TGTGCCAGCAGCAACTCTATATACAATGAGCAGTTCTTC.

At least ten counts were recorded for this clonotype. J is TRBJ2-1 and V is TRBV12-3 or TRBV12-4; 7 nucleotides align to TRBD1. The CDR3 sequence is 15 residues long. The trim removed 5 bases at V and 6 bases at J, leaving 10 bases unmatched. The CDR3 DNA reads TGTGCCAGCAGTGAGGGACAGCGTACGATCAATGAGCAGTTCTTC. Amino acid sequence: CASSEGQRTINEQFF.

At least ten counts were recorded for this clonotype. The V call is TRBV29-1, the J call TRBJ2-2, with D perhaps matching TRBD1 (7 bases). Trimming removed 4 bases at V and 4 bases at J, with 13 bases between. Germline V gene sequence: CDR1 SQVTM, CDR2 ANQGSEA. The CDR3 spans 14 residues. The CDR3 loop reads CSVAGGGVTGELFF. CDR3 sequence (DNA): TGCAGCGTTGCAGGAGGGGGCGTCACCGGGGAGCTGTTTTTT.

This clonotype has only a few counts. The rearrangement uses TRBV10-3 and TRBJ2-2, with TRBD1 matching over 9 bases. This CDR3 contains 15 residues. Per the germline V gene, CDR1 is ENHRY and CDR2 is SYGVKD. V lost 8 bases, J lost 4 bases, and 8 bases stayed unmatched. CDR3: CAIRGQGRGTGELFF. CDR3 DNA: TGTGCCATCCGCGGACAGGGGAGAGGCACCGGGGAGCTGTTTTTT.

In this sample, this clonotype turned up many times. The chain has TRBV6-6 and TRBJ2-7; 11 bases are shared with TRBD2. Looked up from germline, CDR1 is MNHNY and CDR2 is SVGAGI (reference sequence). This CDR3 is built from 12 residues. After removal of 7 bases from V and 5 bases from J, the junction contained 1 base not matched to a gene. The CDR3 DNA is TGTGCCAGCACGGGACTAGCGGACGAGCAGTACTTC. Encoded protein: CASTGLADEQYF.

The chain carries TRBV9 and TRBJ2-1; D possibly corresponds to TRBD2 (6 bases). The CDR3 totals 15 residues. The germline V gene encodes CDR1 SGDLS and CDR2 YYNGEE. V was pared by 0 bases and J by 7 bases, with 14 bases between. The DNA of the CDR3 is TGTGCCAGCAGCGTAGGGGGAGGTAGCCGGAATGAGCAGTTCTTC. Translation: CASSVGGGSRNEQFF.

This clonotype was picked up a small number of times. The chain recombines TRBV7-2 with TRBJ1-6; 7 bases are a match to TRBD1. This CDR3 is built from 13 residues. Per germline, CDR1 SGHTA and CDR2 FQGNSA. With 5 bases clipped from V and 9 bases from J, the junction kept 4 bases outside the gene matches. For the CDR3, the DNA is TGTGCCAGCAGCCGGGACAGCCCTTCACCCCTCCACTTT. Amino acid sequence: CASSRDSPSPLHF.

This clonotype was observed at least ten times. V usage is TRBV13 and J usage is TRBJ1-1; D ambiguous. The CDR3 is made up of 13 amino acids. Trimming removed 2 bases from V and 3 bases from J, with 7 bases in between. Germline values: CDR1 PRHDT, CDR2 FYEKMQ (reference sequence). The CDR3 loop reads CASSLTRDTEAFF. Written as DNA, the CDR3 is TGTGCCAGCAGCTTAACGCGGGACACTGAAGCTTTCTTT.